Below, 30 T cell receptor beta chains from the same sample are listed, as sequenced in a study of T cells expressing NK-cell markers. TCRdb re-called the 5' RACE reads and shows each CDR3 protein once, DNA omitted. The listing records more than 250,000 distinct CDR3 sequences. Material for sequencing was blood T cells: a sorted CD56 or NKG2C T cell subset, CD4+ or CD8+ T cells, or bulk PBMC T cells (not recorded which). The source of these receptors is a man between 18 and 29 years old in good health.

The chain uses TRBV6-5 and TRBJ1-2. This CDR3 comprises 17 residues. The germline V gene has CDR1 MNHEY and CDR2 SVGAGI. This CDR3 is CASSYLGEGRTNYGYTF.

CDR3 sequence: CAISESTGVGYGYTF. V gene TRBV10-3 combines with J gene TRBJ1-2; TCRdb's D call, TRBD1, is unchecked because there is no DNA. The germline V gene encodes CDR1 ENHRY and CDR2 SYGVKD. CDR3 length equals 15 residues.

This chain joins TRBV5-1 and TRBJ2-5; TCRdb's D gene call, TRBD1, goes unchecked for lack of DNA. Looked up from germline, CDR1 is SGHRS and CDR2 is YFSETQ. This CDR3 contains 15 residues. The CDR3 loop reads CASRNIGGQQETQYF.

The chain is built from TRBV20-1 and TRBJ2-5; TCRdb calls TRBD2, which cannot be checked without DNA. The CDR3 contains 13 residues. Germline CDR1 is DFQATT and CDR2 is SNEGSKA (reference sequence). The CDR3 region is CSARHGREETQYF.

The chain combines TRBV6-5 with TRBJ1-5; lacking DNA, the TRBD1 call made by TCRdb goes unchecked. This CDR3 spans 15 amino acids. Germline lookup yields CDR1 MNHEY and CDR2 SVGAGI. CDR3 protein: CASSSRSGGRQPQHF.

The chain employs TRBV7-2 and TRBJ1-4; the TCRdb call, TRBD1, lacks DNA for checking. CDR3 length: 16 residues. The germline gives CDR1 SGHTA, CDR2 FQGNSA. The CDR3 sequence: CASSAYPGQANEKLFF.

The chain has TRBV20-1 and TRBJ2-5; TCRdb's D call, TRBD2, is unchecked because there is no DNA. Germline V lookup: CDR1 DFQATT, CDR2 SNEGSKA (reference sequence). This CDR3 spans 15 amino acids. This CDR3 reads CSASPASGEQETQYF.

This chain's CDR3 is CASRRTPNEQFF. The rearrangement uses TRBV3-1 and TRBJ2-1; TCRdb reports TRBD2, a call that lacks DNA to check it against. Per the germline V gene, CDR1 is LGHDT and CDR2 is YNNKEL (reference sequence). The CDR3 runs 12 residues.

The chain carries TRBV5-1 and TRBJ2-7; TCRdb names TRBD1, which stays unverified in the absence of DNA. Germline CDR1 is SGHRS and CDR2 is YFSETQ. This CDR3 region has 13 residues. Here the CDR3 reads CASRQRQGYEQYF.

The chain has TRBV6-1 and TRBJ2-7; TCRdb calls TRBD1, which cannot be checked without DNA. Germline CDR1 MNHNS, CDR2 SASEGT. The CDR3 has 15 amino acids. The CDR3 region is CASRGQPRNSYEQYF.

The rearrangement joins TRBV7-3 to TRBJ2-3; TCRdb names TRBD1, which stays unverified in the absence of DNA. Per germline, CDR1 SGHTA and CDR2 FQGTGA. This CDR3 region has 14 residues. The CDR3 is CASSPGRQSSTQYF.

This chain joins TRBV12-3 or TRBV12-4 and TRBJ2-3; TCRdb gives TRBD1 as the D gene, but with no DNA this cannot be confirmed. This CDR3 is built from 13 residues. The CDR3 protein is CASSFSQGGTQYF.

The chain employs TRBV10-1 and TRBJ2-1; there is no DNA to check the TCRdb D call of TRBD2. Germline CDR1 is WNHNN and CDR2 is SYGVQD (reference sequence). This CDR3 is built from 15 residues. The CDR3: CASRPTSGGLREQFF.

This chain links TRBV11-3 with TRBJ1-5; TCRdb selects TRBD1, and the lack of DNA leaves this call unchecked. This CDR3 comprises 12 residues. Germline CDR1 SGHNT, CDR2 YENEEA. The CDR3 loop is CASSQGGGPQHF. Using reference TRBV11-3 and TRBJ1-5 for the parts outside the CDR3, the full variable domain is EAGVVQSPRYKIIEKKQPVAFWCNPISGHNTLYWYLQNLGQGPELLIRYENEEAVDDSQLPKDRFSAERLKGVDSTLKIQPAELGDSAVYLCASSQGGGPQHFGDGTRLSIL.

The chain links TRBV12-3 or TRBV12-4 to TRBJ1-2; TCRdb gives TRBD1 as the D gene, but with no DNA this cannot be confirmed. The length of the CDR3 is 13 residues. The CDR3 protein is CASSFLGATGYTF.

The chain combines TRBV6-5 with TRBJ1-6. This CDR3 comprises 15 residues. Per the germline V gene, CDR1 is MNHEY and CDR2 is SVGAGI. The CDR3 sequence: CASSPEGTGGSPLHF.

The gene calls are TRBV29-1 and TRBJ2-1; TCRdb designates TRBD1, a call that cannot be tested without DNA. The CDR3 length is 12 residues. Germline V gene data show CDR1 as SQVTM and CDR2 as ANQGSEA. CDR3 loop: CSAGTGYNEQFF.

V gene TRBV6-1 combines with J gene TRBJ2-2; TCRdb's D gene call, TRBD1, goes unchecked for lack of DNA. The germline gives CDR1 MNHNS, CDR2 SASEGT. This CDR3 contains 14 residues. The CDR3 sequence is CASRKRDRAGELFF.

The chain has TRBV12-3 or TRBV12-4 and TRBJ2-5; checking the TCRdb D call of TRBD1 is not possible without DNA. The CDR3 totals 13 residues. The CDR3 protein is CASSPLPGETQYF.

The chain joins TRBV6-5 to TRBJ1-2. CDR3 size: 14 residues. From germline, CDR1 is MNHEY and CDR2 SVGAGI. CDR3 residues: CASSYRDVHYGYTF.

The V and J genes are TRBV7-2 and TRBJ1-5; the D call from TCRdb, TRBD1, cannot be confirmed without DNA. CDR1 is SGHTA and CDR2 is FQGNSA in the germline V gene. The CDR3 contains 15 residues. Here the CDR3 reads CASSFSQGGNQPQHF.

V gene TRBV9 combines with J gene TRBJ2-1. Germline CDR1 and CDR2: SGDLS and YYNGEE. The CDR3 has 12 residues. The CDR3 sequence is CASSEQLSEQFF. Complete variable domain (other parts from reference TRBV9 and TRBJ2-1): DSGVTQTPKHLITATGQRVTLRCSPRSGDLSVYWYQQSLDQGLQFLIQYYNGEERAKGNILERFSAQQFPDLHSELNLSSLELGDSALYFCASSEQLSEQFFGPGTRLTVL.

V usage is TRBV20-1 and J usage is TRBJ2-7; TCRdb reports TRBD2, a call that lacks DNA to check it against. Germline V gene data show CDR1 as DFQATT and CDR2 as SNEGSKA (reference sequence). The length of the CDR3 is 16 residues. The CDR3 spells CSARVGTSGLTYEQYF.

The chain has TRBV5-6 and TRBJ2-7. This CDR3 spans 14 amino acids. The germline V gene encodes CDR1 SGHDT and CDR2 YYEEEE. CDR3 amino acids: CASSLGHYSYEQYF.

V and J are TRBV4-3 and TRBJ1-1; absent DNA, TCRdb's TRBD1 call cannot be checked. In germline, CDR1 is LGHNA, CDR2 YSLEER. There are 12 residues in the CDR3. CDR3 in amino acids: CASSREGQSAFF.

The J gene is TRBJ2-1, the V gene TRBV11-3. Germline-derived CDR1 and CDR2 are SGHNT and YENEEA. The CDR3 is 13 residues long. CDR3 protein: CASSLGLINEQFF. The variable domain in full, with the rest retrieved from reference TRBV11-3 and TRBJ2-1, is EAGVVQSPRYKIIEKKQPVAFWCNPISGHNTLYWYLQNLGQGPELLIRYENEEAVDDSQLPKDRFSAERLKGVDSTLKIQPAELGDSAVYLCASSLGLINEQFFGPGTRLTVL.

The V and J genes are TRBV4-3 and TRBJ2-7; TCRdb's D call of TRBD2 is untestable without DNA. The CDR3 is 15 residues long. Germline V gene sequence: CDR1 LGHNA, CDR2 YSLEER. The CDR3 sequence is CASSRLRDFTYEQYF.

V is TRBV9 and J is TRBJ2-5; TCRdb's D call of TRBD2 is untestable without DNA. Germline assignment: CDR1 SGDLS and CDR2 YYNGEE. This CDR3 region has 13 residues. CDR3 in amino acids: CASRRGEEETQYF.

This chain links TRBV27 with TRBJ2-5; as DNA is missing, the TRBD2 call by TCRdb cannot be tested. Germline CDR1 reads MNHEY; CDR2 reads SMNVEV (reference sequence). This CDR3 is built from 18 residues. CDR3 amino acids: CASSRGSNIAGRQETQYF.

The chain employs TRBV6-5 and TRBJ2-1; TCRdb gives TRBD2 as the D gene, but with no DNA this cannot be confirmed. This CDR3 has 16 residues. Germline lookup yields CDR1 MNHEY and CDR2 SVGAGI. This CDR3 reads CASSYGGLSSYNEQFF.